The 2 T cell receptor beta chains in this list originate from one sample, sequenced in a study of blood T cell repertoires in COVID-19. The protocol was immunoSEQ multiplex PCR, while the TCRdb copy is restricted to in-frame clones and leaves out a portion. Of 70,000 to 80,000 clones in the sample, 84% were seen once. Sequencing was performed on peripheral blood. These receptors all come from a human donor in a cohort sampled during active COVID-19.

The CDR3, as DNA: TGTGCCAGCAGCTTGGCAGGCCTCGGGACAGGGACTCGGGATACGCAGTATTTT. Amino acid sequence: CASSLAGLGTGTRDTQYF. The chain links TRBV5-4 to TRBJ2-3; TRBD1 agrees at 9 bases. Germline V gives CDR1 SGHNT, CDR2 YYREEE (reference sequence). CDR3 length equals 18 residues. Trimming took 0 bases from V and 6 from J; bases not matched to a gene: 14.

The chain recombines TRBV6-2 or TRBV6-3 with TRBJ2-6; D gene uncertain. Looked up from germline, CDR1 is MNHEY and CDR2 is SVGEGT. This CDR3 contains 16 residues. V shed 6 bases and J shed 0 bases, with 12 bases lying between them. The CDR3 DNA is TGTGCCAGCAGCCCTCGTCCGGTCTCTGGGGCCAACGTCCTGACTTTC. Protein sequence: CASSPRPVSGANVLTF.